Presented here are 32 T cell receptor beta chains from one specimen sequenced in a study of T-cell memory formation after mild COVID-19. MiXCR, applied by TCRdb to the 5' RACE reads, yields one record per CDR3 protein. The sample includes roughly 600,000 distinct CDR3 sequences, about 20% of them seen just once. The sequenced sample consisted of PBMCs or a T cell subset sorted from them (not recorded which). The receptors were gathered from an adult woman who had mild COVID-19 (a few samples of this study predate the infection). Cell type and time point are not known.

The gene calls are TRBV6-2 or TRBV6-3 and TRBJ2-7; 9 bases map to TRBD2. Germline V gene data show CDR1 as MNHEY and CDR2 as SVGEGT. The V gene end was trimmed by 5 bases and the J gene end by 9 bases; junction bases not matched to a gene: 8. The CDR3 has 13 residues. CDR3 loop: CASSGVTSGGQYF. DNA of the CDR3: TGTGCCAGCAGTGGAGTGACTAGCGGCGGGCAGTACTTC.

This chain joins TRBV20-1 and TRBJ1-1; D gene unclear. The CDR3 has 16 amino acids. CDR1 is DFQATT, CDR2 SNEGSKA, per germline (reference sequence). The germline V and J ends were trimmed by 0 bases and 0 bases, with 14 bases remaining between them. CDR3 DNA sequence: TGCAGTGCTAGAGATGTTTTGTTCGGGATGAACACTGAAGCTTTCTTT. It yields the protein CSARDVLFGMNTEAFF.

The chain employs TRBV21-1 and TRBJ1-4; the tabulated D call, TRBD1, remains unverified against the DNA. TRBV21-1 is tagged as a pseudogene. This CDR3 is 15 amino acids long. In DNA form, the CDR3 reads TGTGCCAGCAGCGGCCGGGACAGAACTAATGAAAAACTGTTTTTT. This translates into CASSGRDRTNEKLFF.

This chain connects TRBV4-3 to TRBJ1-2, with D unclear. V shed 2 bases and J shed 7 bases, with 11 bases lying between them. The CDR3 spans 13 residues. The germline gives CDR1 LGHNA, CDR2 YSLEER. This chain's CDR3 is CASSQRWSRGYTF. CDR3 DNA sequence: TGCGCCAGCAGCCAAAGGTGGAGTCGTGGCTACACCTTC.

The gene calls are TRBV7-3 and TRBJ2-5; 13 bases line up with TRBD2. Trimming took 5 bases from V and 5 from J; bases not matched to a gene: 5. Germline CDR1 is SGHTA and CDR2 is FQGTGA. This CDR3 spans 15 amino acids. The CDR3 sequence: CASSRTSGSGETQYF. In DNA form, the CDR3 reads TGTGCCAGCAGCCGGACTAGCGGGAGCGGGGAGACCCAGTACTTC.

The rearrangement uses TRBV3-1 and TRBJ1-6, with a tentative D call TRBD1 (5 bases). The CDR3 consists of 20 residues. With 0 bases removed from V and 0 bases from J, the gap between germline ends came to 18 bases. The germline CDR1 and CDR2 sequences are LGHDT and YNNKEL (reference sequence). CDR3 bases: TGTGCCAGCAGCCAAGATAGCGCGGGACTGACGAGCTCCTATAATTCACCCCTCCACTTT. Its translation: CASSQDSAGLTSSYNSPLHF. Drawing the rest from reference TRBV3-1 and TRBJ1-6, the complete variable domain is DTAVSQTPKYLVTQMGNDKSIKCEQNLGHDTMYWYKQDSKKFLKIMFSYNNKELIINETVPNRFSPKSPDKAHLNLHINSLELGDSAVYFCASSQDSAGLTSSYNSPLHFGNGTRLTVT.

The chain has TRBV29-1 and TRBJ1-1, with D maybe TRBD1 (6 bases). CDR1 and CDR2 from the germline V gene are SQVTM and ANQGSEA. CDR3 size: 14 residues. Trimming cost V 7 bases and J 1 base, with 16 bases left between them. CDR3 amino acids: CSGDRTHRNTEAFF. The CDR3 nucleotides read TGCAGCGGCGACAGGACTCACCGGAACACTGAAGCTTTCTTT.

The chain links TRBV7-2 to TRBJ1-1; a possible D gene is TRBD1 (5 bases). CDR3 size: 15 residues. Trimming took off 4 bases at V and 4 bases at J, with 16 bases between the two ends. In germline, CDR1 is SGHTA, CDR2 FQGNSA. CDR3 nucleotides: TGTGCCAGCAGCTCACCCGGGCAGGGACTCACTGAAGCTTTCTTT. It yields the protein CASSSPGQGLTEAFF.

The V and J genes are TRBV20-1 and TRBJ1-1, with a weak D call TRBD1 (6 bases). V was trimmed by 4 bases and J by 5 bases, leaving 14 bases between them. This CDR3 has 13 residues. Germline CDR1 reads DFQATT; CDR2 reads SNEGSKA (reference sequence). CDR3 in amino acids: CSANRQGLTEAFF. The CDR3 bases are TGCAGTGCTAATCGGCAGGGGCTAACTGAAGCTTTCTTT.

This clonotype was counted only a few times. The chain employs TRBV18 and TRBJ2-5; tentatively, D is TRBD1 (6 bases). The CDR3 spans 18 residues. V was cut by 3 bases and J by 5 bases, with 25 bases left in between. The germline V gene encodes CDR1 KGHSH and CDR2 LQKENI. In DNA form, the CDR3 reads TGTGCCAGCTCACCCCGGGACACTGGCCAGCAGCCTTGGGAGACCCAGTACTTC. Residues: CASSPRDTGQQPWETQYF.

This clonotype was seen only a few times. The DNA of the CDR3 is TGTGCCAGCAGGGCTATGGGGGCCACCGGGGAGCTGTTTTTT. Its translation: CASRAMGATGELFF. V gene TRBV7-9 combines with J gene TRBJ2-2, with TRBD1 as a possible D gene (6 bases). There are 14 residues in the CDR3. Germline assignment: CDR1 SEHNR and CDR2 FQNEAQ (reference sequence). V lost 6 bases to trimming and J lost 4 bases, with 12 bases between them.

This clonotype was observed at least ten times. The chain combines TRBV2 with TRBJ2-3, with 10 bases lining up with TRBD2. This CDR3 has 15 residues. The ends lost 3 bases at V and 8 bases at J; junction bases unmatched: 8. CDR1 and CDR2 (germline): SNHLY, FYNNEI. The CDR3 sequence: CASSDPSGSRGTQYF. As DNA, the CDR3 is TGTGCCAGCAGTGACCCTAGCGGGAGTCGGGGTACGCAGTATTTT.

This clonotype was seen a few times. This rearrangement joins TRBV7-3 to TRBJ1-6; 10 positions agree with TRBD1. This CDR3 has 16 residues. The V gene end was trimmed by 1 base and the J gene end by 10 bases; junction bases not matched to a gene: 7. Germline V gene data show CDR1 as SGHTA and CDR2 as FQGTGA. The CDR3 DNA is TGTGCCAGCAGCTTAATGGGGACAGGGGAGGGATCACCCCTCCACTTT. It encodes CASSLMGTGEGSPLHF.

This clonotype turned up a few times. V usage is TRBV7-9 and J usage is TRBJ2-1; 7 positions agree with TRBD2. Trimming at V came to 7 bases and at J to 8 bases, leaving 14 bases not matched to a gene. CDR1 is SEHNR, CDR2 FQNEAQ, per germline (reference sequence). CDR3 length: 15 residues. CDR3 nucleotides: TGTGCCAGCATCCCTGTAGTAGCGGGCCCCCATGAGCAGTTCTTC. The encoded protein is CASIPVVAGPHEQFF.

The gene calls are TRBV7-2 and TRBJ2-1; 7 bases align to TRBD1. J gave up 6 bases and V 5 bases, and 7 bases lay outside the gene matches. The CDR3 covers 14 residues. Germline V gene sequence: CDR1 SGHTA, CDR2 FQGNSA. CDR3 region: CASSRYSGGNEQFF. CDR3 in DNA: TGTGCCAGCAGCCGATACTCAGGGGGCAATGAGCAGTTCTTC.

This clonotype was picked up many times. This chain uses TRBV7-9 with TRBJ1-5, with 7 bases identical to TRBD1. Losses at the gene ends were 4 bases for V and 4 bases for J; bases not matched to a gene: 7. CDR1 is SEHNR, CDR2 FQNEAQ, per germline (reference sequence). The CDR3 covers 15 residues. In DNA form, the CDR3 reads TGTGCCAGCAGCTACGCCGGGACAGAGAATCAGCCCCAGCATTTT. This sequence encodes CASSYAGTENQPQHF. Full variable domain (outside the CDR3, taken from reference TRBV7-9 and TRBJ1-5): DTGVSQNPRHKITKRGQNVTFRCDPISEHNRLYWYRQTLGQGPEFLTYFQNEAQLEKSRLLSDRFSAERPKGSFSTLEIQRTEQGDSAMYLCASSYAGTENQPQHFGDGTRLSIL.

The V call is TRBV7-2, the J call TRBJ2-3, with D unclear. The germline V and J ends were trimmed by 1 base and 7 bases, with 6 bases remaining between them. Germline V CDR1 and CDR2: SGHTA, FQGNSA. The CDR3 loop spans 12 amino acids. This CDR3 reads CASSLVKNTQYF. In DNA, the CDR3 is TGTGCCAGCAGCTTAGTCAAAAATACGCAGTATTTT.

DNA of the CDR3: TGCGCCAGCAGCGCCGACGACAGTTTCAATCAGCCCCAGCATTTT. Its translation: CASSADDSFNQPQHF. This sequence joins TRBV5-1 and TRBJ1-5, with D maybe TRBD1 (5 bases). This CDR3 spans 15 amino acids. Deletions cut 4 bases from V and 3 bases from J, with 14 bases between. Per the germline V gene, CDR1 is SGHRS and CDR2 is YFSETQ. The full variable domain, its missing parts supplied by reference TRBV5-1 and TRBJ1-5, is KAGVTQTPRYLIKTRGQQVTLSCSPISGHRSVSWYQQTPGQGLQFLFEYFSETQRNKGNFPGRFSGRQFSNSRSEMNVSTLELGDSALYLCASSADDSFNQPQHFGDGTRLSIL.

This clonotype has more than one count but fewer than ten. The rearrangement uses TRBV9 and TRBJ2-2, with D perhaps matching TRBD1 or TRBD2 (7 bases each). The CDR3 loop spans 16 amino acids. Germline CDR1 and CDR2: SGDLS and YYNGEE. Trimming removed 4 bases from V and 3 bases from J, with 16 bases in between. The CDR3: CASSTNRGGDTGELFF. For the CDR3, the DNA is TGTGCCAGCAGCACCAACAGGGGAGGGGACACCGGGGAGCTGTTTTTT.

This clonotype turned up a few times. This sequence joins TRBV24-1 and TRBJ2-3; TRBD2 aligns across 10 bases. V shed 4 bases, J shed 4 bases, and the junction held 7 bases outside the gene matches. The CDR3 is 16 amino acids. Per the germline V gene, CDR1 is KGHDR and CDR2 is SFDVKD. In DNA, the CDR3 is TGTGCCACCAGTGACTCTTCTAGCGGGAGTCCAGATACGCAGTATTTT. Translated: CATSDSSSGSPDTQYF.

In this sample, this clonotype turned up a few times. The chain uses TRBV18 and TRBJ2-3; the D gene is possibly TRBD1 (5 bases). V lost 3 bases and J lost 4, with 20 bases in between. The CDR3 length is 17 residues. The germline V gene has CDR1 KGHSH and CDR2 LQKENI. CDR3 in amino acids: CASSPLSTRPRADTQYF. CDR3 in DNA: TGTGCCAGCTCACCCCTATCGACGAGGCCCAGGGCAGATACGCAGTATTTT.

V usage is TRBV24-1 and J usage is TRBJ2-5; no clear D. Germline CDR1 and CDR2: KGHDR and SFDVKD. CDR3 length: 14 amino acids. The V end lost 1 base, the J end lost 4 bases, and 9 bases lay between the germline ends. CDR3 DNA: TGTGCCACCAGTGATTTTGCCGGGCGAGAGACCCAGTACTTC. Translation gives CATSDFAGRETQYF.

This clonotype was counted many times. Written as DNA, the CDR3 is TGTGCCAGCAGCCTGAGACAGGTGGCCTCTGGGGCCAACGTCCTGACTTTC. The encoded protein is CASSLRQVASGANVLTF. The chain joins TRBV7-3 to TRBJ2-6; perhaps TRBD1 as D (6 bases). The ends were cut back, 5 bases at V and 0 bases at J, with 14 bases in the middle. The length of the CDR3 is 17 residues. Germline V gene lookup returns CDR1 SGHTA and CDR2 FQGTGA.

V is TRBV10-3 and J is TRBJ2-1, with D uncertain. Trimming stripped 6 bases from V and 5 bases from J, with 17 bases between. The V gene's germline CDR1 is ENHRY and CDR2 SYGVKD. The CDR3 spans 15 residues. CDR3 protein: CAISQVNVLDNEQFF. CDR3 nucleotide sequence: TGTGCCATCAGCCAGGTAAACGTCTTGGACAATGAGCAGTTCTTC.

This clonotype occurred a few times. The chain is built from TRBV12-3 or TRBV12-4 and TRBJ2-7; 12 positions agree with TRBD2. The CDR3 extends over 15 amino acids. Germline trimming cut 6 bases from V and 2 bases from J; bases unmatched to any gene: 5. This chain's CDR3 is CASRPTSGGTYEQYF. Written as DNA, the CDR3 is TGTGCCAGCAGGCCGACTAGCGGGGGTACCTACGAGCAGTACTTC.

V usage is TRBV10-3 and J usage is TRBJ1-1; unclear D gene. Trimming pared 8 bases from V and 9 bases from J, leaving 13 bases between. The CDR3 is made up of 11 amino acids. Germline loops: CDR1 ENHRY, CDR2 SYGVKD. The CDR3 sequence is CAIGDGLQAFF. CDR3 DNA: TGTGCCATCGGCGACGGACTGCAAGCTTTCTTT.

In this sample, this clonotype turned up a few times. In DNA, the CDR3 is TGTGCCAGCACCAGGACAGGTGGAACCTACGAGCAGTACTTC. It specifies CASTRTGGTYEQYF. The chain has TRBV12-3 or TRBV12-4 and TRBJ2-7; 7 bases fit TRBD1. CDR3 length equals 14 residues. V lost 7 bases to trimming and J lost 2 bases; unmatched junction nucleotides: 8.

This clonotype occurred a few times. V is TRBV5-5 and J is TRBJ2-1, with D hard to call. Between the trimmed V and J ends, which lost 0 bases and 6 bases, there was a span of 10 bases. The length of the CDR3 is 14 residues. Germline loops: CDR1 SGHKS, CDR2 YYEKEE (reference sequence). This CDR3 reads CASSLGGLTNEQFF. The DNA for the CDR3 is TGTGCCAGCAGCTTGGGTGGCCTCACCAATGAGCAGTTCTTC.

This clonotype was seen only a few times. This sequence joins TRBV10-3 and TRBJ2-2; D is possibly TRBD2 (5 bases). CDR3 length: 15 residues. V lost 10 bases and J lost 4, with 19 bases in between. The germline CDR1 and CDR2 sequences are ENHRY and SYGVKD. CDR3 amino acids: CATARNGDSTGELFF. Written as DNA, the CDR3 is TGTGCCACGGCCCGTAACGGGGATAGCACCGGGGAGCTGTTTTTT.

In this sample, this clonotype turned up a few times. The CDR3 here is CSAGQAYNEQFF. As DNA, the CDR3 is TGCAGTGCCGGACAGGCTTACAATGAGCAGTTCTTC. The chain joins TRBV20-1 to TRBJ2-1; 7 nucleotides match TRBD1. V lost 6 bases, J lost 4 bases, and 3 bases stayed unmatched. The CDR3 covers 12 residues. Germline V gene sequence: CDR1 DFQATT, CDR2 SNEGSKA (reference sequence).

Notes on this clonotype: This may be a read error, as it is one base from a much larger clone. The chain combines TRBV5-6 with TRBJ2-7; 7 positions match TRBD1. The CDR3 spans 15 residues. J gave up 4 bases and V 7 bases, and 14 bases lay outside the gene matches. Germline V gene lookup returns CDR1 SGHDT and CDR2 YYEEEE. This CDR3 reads CASGTKQGYRYEQYF. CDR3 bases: TGTGCCAGCGGCACCAAACAGGGGTATCGTTACGAGCAGTACTTC.

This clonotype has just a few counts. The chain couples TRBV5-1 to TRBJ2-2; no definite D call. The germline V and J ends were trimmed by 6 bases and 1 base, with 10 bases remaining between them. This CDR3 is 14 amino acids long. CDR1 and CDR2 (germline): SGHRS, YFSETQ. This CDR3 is CASKRQVNTGELFF. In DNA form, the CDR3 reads TGCGCCAGCAAAAGGCAGGTGAACACCGGGGAGCTGTTTTTT.